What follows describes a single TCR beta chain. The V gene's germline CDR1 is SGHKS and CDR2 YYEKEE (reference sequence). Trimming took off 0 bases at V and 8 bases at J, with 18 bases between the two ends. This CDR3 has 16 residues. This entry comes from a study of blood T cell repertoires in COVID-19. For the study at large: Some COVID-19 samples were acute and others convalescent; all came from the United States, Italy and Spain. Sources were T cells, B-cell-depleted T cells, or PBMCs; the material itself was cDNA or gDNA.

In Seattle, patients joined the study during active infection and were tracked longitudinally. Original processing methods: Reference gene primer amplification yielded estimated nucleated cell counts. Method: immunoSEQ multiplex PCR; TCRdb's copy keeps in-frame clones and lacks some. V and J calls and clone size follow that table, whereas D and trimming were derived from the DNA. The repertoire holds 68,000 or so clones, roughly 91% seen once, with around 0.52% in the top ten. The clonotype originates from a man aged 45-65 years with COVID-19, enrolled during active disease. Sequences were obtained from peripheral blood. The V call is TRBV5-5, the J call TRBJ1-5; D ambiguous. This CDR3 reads CASSLGWERDLEPQHF. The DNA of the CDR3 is TGTGCCAGCAGCTTGGGTTGGGAGAGAGATCTCGAGCCCCAGCATTTT.